The next 28 T cell receptor beta chains were all read from a single sample in a study of blood T cells in healthy people across ages. Primed by a sample-barcoded 5' primer and a J-beta primer mix, a second PCR proceeded for about 6 to 12 cycles. Each CDR3 protein is one row after TCRdb ran MiXCR on the 5' RACE reads. Of roughly 1,000,000 distinct CDR3 sequences in the sample, around 25% were seen once. Separately, the same data were catalogued under a study of T cells of mothers and their children.

Sample: blood. The source of these receptors is a girl aged 2 to 9 in good health.

This clonotype has a handful of counts. This chain links TRBV6-2 or TRBV6-3 with TRBJ2-7; D is uncertain. There are 14 residues in the CDR3. In germline, CDR1 is MNHEY, CDR2 SVGEGT. Between the trimmed V and J ends, which lost 8 bases and 0 bases, there was a span of 14 bases. In DNA, the CDR3 is TGTGCCAGCGGCAAGGACCTGACCTCCTACGAGCAGTACTTC. Protein product: CASGKDLTSYEQYF.

The chain recombines TRBV6-1 with TRBJ2-1; D not resolved. Germline V lookup: CDR1 MNHNS, CDR2 SASEGT. The CDR3 length is 15 residues. The V end was cut by 8 bases, the J end by 0 bases, with 14 bases between. DNA for the CDR3: TGTGCCAGCTCCTTATTCGCTAGCTCCTACAATGAGCAGTTCTTC. Its protein product is CASSLFASSYNEQFF.

V and J are TRBV6-1 and TRBJ2-6; TRBD1 is a possible D gene (5 bases). This CDR3 has 16 residues. The V gene lost 2 bases and the J gene lost 2 bases, with 10 bases spanning the gap. CDR1 MNHNS and CDR2 SASEGT come from the germline V gene. CDR3 region: CASSEQGVAGANVLTF. CDR3 sequence (DNA): TGTGCCAGCAGTGAACAAGGGGTCGCTGGGGCCAACGTCCTGACTTTC.

The chain is built from TRBV20-1 and TRBJ2-7; 9 bases agree with TRBD1. V gave up 5 bases and J gave up 4 bases; unmatched junction bases: 9. This CDR3 comprises 14 residues. Germline V lookup: CDR1 DFQATT, CDR2 SNEGSKA (reference sequence). The CDR3 nucleotides are TGCAGTGCTCCCAGGGGACAGGGAGGGTACGAGCAGTACTTC. Translation gives CSAPRGQGGYEQYF.

In this sample, this clonotype turned up a few times. This rearrangement joins TRBV29-1 to TRBJ2-7, with 7 bases identical to TRBD1. The germline CDR1 and CDR2 sequences are SQVTM and ANQGSEA. The CDR3 loop spans 14 amino acids. The V gene end was trimmed by 4 bases and the J gene end by 0 bases; junction bases not matched to a gene: 6. The CDR3 nucleotides read TGCAGCGTTGCTCTACAGGGGAGCTCCTACGAGCAGTACTTC. Translating it yields CSVALQGSSYEQYF.

The rearrangement links TRBV20-1 to TRBJ2-7, with a possible D match to TRBD2 (5 bases). V was cut by 0 bases and J by 3 bases, with 9 bases left in between. In germline, CDR1 is DFQATT, CDR2 SNEGSKA (reference sequence). This CDR3 is built from 13 residues. In nucleotides, the CDR3 is TGCAGTGCTAGAGATCAGCGGAGCTACGAGCAGTACTTC. Translated: CSARDQRSYEQYF.

The rearrangement joins TRBV5-1 to TRBJ2-1, with a possible D match to TRBD1 (6 bases). The CDR3 loop spans 15 amino acids. Trimming removed 3 bases at V and 4 bases at J, with 14 bases between. The germline V gene encodes CDR1 SGHRS and CDR2 YFSETQ. The CDR3 nucleotides are TGCGCCAGCAGCTCCGGGACACAAAGTTACAATGAGCAGTTCTTC. It translates to CASSSGTQSYNEQFF. Filled out from reference TRBV5-1 and TRBJ2-1, the complete variable domain reads KAGVTQTPRYLIKTRGQQVTLSCSPISGHRSVSWYQQTPGQGLQFLFEYFSETQRNKGNFPGRFSGRQFSNSRSEMNVSTLELGDSALYLCASSSGTQSYNEQFFGPGTRLTVL.

The rearrangement joins TRBV12-3 or TRBV12-4 to TRBJ2-7; no clear D gene. This CDR3 spans 14 amino acids. The V end lost 6 bases, the J end lost 6 bases, and 18 bases lay between the germline ends. DNA of the CDR3: TGTGCCAGCAGAGCCCCGGGTGCACTCCGCGAGCAGTACTTC. Translating gives CASRAPGALREQYF.

The rearrangement uses TRBV10-3 and TRBJ2-5, with D maybe TRBD1 (5 bases). The CDR3 length is 11 residues. Trimming stripped 6 bases from V and 5 bases from J, with 7 bases between. Germline values: CDR1 ENHRY, CDR2 SYGVKD. CDR3 protein: CAIRTEETQYF. The CDR3 DNA follows: TGTGCCATCAGGACAGAGGAGACCCAGTACTTC.

This chain uses TRBV7-3 with TRBJ2-1, with D unresolved. CDR1 and CDR2 (germline): SGHTA, FQGTGA. Trimming shortened V by 8 bases and J by 8 bases, and 13 bases separated the two germline ends. This CDR3 contains 12 residues. The CDR3 bases are TGTGCCAGCTCGAGGTACGGCGATGAGCAGTTCTTC. Translating gives CASSRYGDEQFF. Full variable domain (remainder filled in from reference TRBV7-3 and TRBJ2-1): GAGVSQTPSNKVTEKGKYVELRCDPISGHTALYWYRQSLGQGPEFLIYFQGTGAADDSGLPNDRFFAVRPEGSVSTLKIQRTERGDSAVYLCASSRYGDEQFFGPGTRLTVL.

This chain joins TRBV5-6 and TRBJ2-5; D might be TRBD1 or TRBD2, each matching 5 bases. The CDR3 has 17 residues. Germline CDR1 reads SGHDT; CDR2 reads YYEEEE. Deletions cut 2 bases from V and 7 bases from J, with 24 bases between. The CDR3 DNA reads as TGTGCCAGCAGCTTACGAAACCGGGACCCCAGGTTGGGGACCCAGTACTTC. Its protein is CASSLRNRDPRLGTQYF.

The V and J genes are TRBV15 and TRBJ1-2; tentatively, D is TRBD1 (6 bases). The ends were cut back, 3 bases at V and 0 bases at J, with 20 bases in the middle. The V gene's germline CDR1 is LNHNV and CDR2 YYDKDF (reference sequence). This CDR3 contains 18 residues. In nucleotides, the CDR3 is TGTGCCACCAGCAGTGGCGAACACCAGGGGTACGCTAACTATGGCTACACCTTC. Its protein is CATSSGEHQGYANYGYTF. The full variable domain, its missing parts supplied by reference TRBV15 and TRBJ1-2, is DAMVIQNPRYQVTQFGKPVTLSCSQTLNHNVMYWYQQKSSQAPKLLFHYYDKDFNNEADTPDNFQSRRPNTSFCFLDIRSPGLGDTAMYLCATSSGEHQGYANYGYTFGSGTRLTVV.

This clonotype was detected a few times. This chain uses TRBV24-1 with TRBJ1-2, with a tentative D call TRBD1 (6 bases). CDR3 length equals 14 residues. V was pared by 12 bases and J by 5 bases, with 21 bases between. Germline CDR1 and CDR2: KGHDR and SFDVKD. CDR3 DNA sequence: TGTGCCCCTGAGGGGCGAGGGGGTTTATATGGCTACACCTTC. Translated, it gives CAPEGRGGLYGYTF.

The chain joins TRBV20-1 to TRBJ1-6; 8 bases align to TRBD1. CDR1 and CDR2 (germline): DFQATT, SNEGSKA (reference sequence). The junction had 4 bases not matched to a gene; V was cut back by 2 bases and J by 7 bases. The CDR3 consists of 14 residues. The CDR3 sequence: CSARLGQGNSPLHF. The CDR3 nucleotides are TGCAGTGCTAGATTAGGACAGGGAAATTCACCCCTCCACTTT.

This sequence joins TRBV7-8 and TRBJ2-5; tentative D call: TRBD2 (6 bases). Looked up from germline, CDR1 is SGHVS and CDR2 is FQNEAQ. Trimming cost V 2 bases and J 4 bases, with 35 bases left between them. CDR3 size: 22 residues. The CDR3 sequence is CASSLMLGLGNNTGVITETQYF. The CDR3, as DNA: TGTGCCAGCAGCTTAATGCTAGGGTTGGGTAATAACACGGGGGTAATAACAGAGACCCAGTACTTC.

The chain employs TRBV12-3 or TRBV12-4 and TRBJ1-1; TRBD1 aligns across 8 bases. Trimming cost V 1 base and J 0 bases; bases outside gene matches: 10. This CDR3 has 18 amino acids. CDR3 DNA sequence: TGTGCCAGCAGTTTAGGGGGCTCTACAGGGGGGTTGAACACTGAAGCTTTCTTT. This gives the protein CASSLGGSTGGLNTEAFF.

The chain has TRBV24-1 and TRBJ1-1; D is uncertain. CDR1 KGHDR and CDR2 SFDVKD come from the germline V gene. Trimming left V 1 base short and J 14 bases short, with 28 bases between. This CDR3 is built from 17 residues. Here the CDR3 DNA reads TGTGCCACCAGTGATTTAGCAAATCCCTCTTCTTTTGGTTCGTGGTTCTTT. Amino acids: CATSDLANPSSFGSWFF.

This clonotype was counted a few times. The V call is TRBV6-1, the J call TRBJ2-2; D gene ambiguous. CDR3 size: 12 residues. The germline V gene encodes CDR1 MNHNS and CDR2 SASEGT. V dropped 3 bases and J dropped 3 bases, with 2 bases sitting between them. The CDR3 sequence: CASSDYTGELFF. DNA of the CDR3: TGTGCCAGCAGTGACTACACCGGGGAGCTGTTTTTT.

The chain couples TRBV6-2 or TRBV6-3 to TRBJ2-7; 7 bases are shared with TRBD1. Germline V lookup: CDR1 MNHEY, CDR2 SVGEGT. CDR3 length equals 13 residues. V shed 8 bases, J shed 0 bases, and the junction held 4 bases outside the gene matches. The CDR3 nucleotides read TGTGCCAGCCTCCGGGACAGCTCCTACGAGCAGTACTTC. It encodes CASLRDSSYEQYF.

The sample holds a few counts of this clonotype. This chain joins TRBV3-1 and TRBJ2-3, with 9 bases aligning to TRBD1. J lost 0 bases, V lost 4 bases, and 11 bases had no gene match. Germline V gene lookup returns CDR1 LGHDT and CDR2 YNNKEL (reference sequence). The length of the CDR3 is 18 residues. Written as DNA, the CDR3 is TGTGCCAGCAGCCCCCTTGGGACAGGGCGTCAAAGCACAGATACGCAGTATTTT. This gives the protein CASSPLGTGRQSTDTQYF.

The chain employs TRBV12-3 or TRBV12-4 and TRBJ2-5, with 16 bases identical to TRBD2. The assigned J gene may be wrong: the sequence end matches TRBJ2-1 better. The CDR3 consists of 16 residues. Here the CDR3 DNA reads TGTGCCAGCAGTCCGGGACTAGCGGGGGGGAACAATGAGCAGTTCTTC. Amino acid sequence: CASSPGLAGGNNEQFF.

This clonotype occurred once. No conserved phenylalanine or tryptophan ends this CDR3, so it is likely a read error. CDR3 region: CASSLAGLHGAGELFL. CDR3 nucleotides: TGTGCCAGCAGCTTAGCGGGTCTTCACGGCGCCGGGGAGCTGTTTTTG. The chain has TRBV7-9 and TRBJ2-2; no clear D. CDR1 SEHNR and CDR2 FQNEAQ come from the germline V gene (reference sequence). The V gene lost 0 bases and the J gene lost 6 bases, with 14 bases spanning the gap. The CDR3 covers 16 residues.

The rearrangement links TRBV3-1 to TRBJ2-1, with D maybe TRBD2 (7 bases). V lost 8 bases, J lost 3 bases, and 14 bases lay in between. This CDR3 is 14 amino acids long. The germline gives CDR1 LGHDT, CDR2 YNNKEL (reference sequence). The CDR3 DNA sequence: TGTGCCAGCGAGGGGGGACTACTCTACAATGAGCAGTTCTTC. It yields the protein CASEGGLLYNEQFF.

The rearrangement joins TRBV29-1 to TRBJ2-5; D uncertain. This CDR3 comprises 12 residues. V was trimmed by 1 base and J by 3 bases, leaving 6 bases between them. Germline V gene lookup returns CDR1 SQVTM and CDR2 ANQGSEA. The CDR3 region has the DNA TGCAGCGTTGAAGTGGAAGAAGAGACCCAGTACTTC. This codes for CSVEVEEETQYF.

This chain links TRBV12-3 or TRBV12-4 with TRBJ1-2; perhaps TRBD1 as D (6 bases). The V gene lost 5 bases and the J gene lost 8 bases, with 18 bases spanning the gap. CDR3 length: 14 amino acids. The CDR3 DNA sequence: TGTGCCAGCAGTCCTCAAGGGGGAATAGCCGGCTACACCTTC. Encoded protein: CASSPQGGIAGYTF.

J is TRBJ2-3 and V is TRBV12-3 or TRBV12-4; D possibly uses TRBD1 or TRBD2 (5 bases each). V lost 6 bases and J lost 2, with 15 bases in between. The CDR3 runs 15 residues. In DNA, the CDR3 is TGTGCCAGCAGGCCCGGGACCGCTGTCACAGATACGCAGTATTTT. Encoded protein: CASRPGTAVTDTQYF.

This clonotype was counted only a few times. V gene TRBV6-6 combines with J gene TRBJ2-7, with 12 nucleotides matching TRBD2. Germline V gene data show CDR1 as MNHNY and CDR2 as SVGAGI (reference sequence). The length of the CDR3 is 16 residues. The V and J ends lost 6 bases and 3 bases, in that order; junction bases with no gene match: 9. The CDR3 spells CASSRLASGGDYEQYF. CDR3 sequence (DNA): TGTGCCAGCAGCAGACTCGCTAGCGGGGGGGACTACGAGCAGTACTTC.

This clonotype has just a few counts. This chain connects TRBV20-1 to TRBJ2-7; 11 nucleotides align to TRBD2. This CDR3 is built from 13 residues. V gave up 5 bases and J gave up 2 bases; unmatched junction bases: 2. Germline CDR1 and CDR2: DFQATT and SNEGSKA (reference sequence). The CDR3 nucleotides are TGCAGTGCTCTAGCGGGGGGCACCTACGAGCAGTACTTC. This gives the protein CSALAGGTYEQYF.